This T cell receptor (beta chain) was recovered during a study of metastatic and nonmetastatic thyroid tumors. Study information: It was across blood and tumor or nodule tissue from malignant and benign thyroid patients that repertoires were compared. Whole-study findings and limits: Relative to benign nodules, malignant thyroid tumors were reportedly characterized by significantly elevated TCR beta diversity in blood and tumor.

This clone was recorded many times. Its antigen is unidentified. This specimen includes other DNA sequences encoding the same CDR3. The entire patient cohort was treatment-naive prior to thyroid surgery. This CDR3 contains 16 residues. CDR1 and CDR2 from the germline V gene are SGHAT and FQNNGV. Germline trimming cut 6 bases from V and 4 bases from J; bases unmatched to any gene: 6. The authors' processing: A distant-metastasis classifier for papillary thyroid cancer was built using CDR3 differences across clinicopathological groups. MiXCR reprocessed the PCR reads for TCRdb. What appears here as the V and J calls and clone size reflects TCRdb's work, not the paper's. The sample shows around 38,000 clones, 28% of them seen only once.

This clonotype was sampled from a male donor with papillary thyroid cancer or a benign thyroid nodule (not recorded which). Some clones in this sample may be carry-over from other donors' samples. The chain carries TRBV11-2 and TRBJ2-3; the match to TRBD2 covers 14 bases. The sequenced sample was blood. The CDR3 DNA reads TGTGCCAGCAGTCCCGGGACTAGCGGGAGAGCAGATACGCAGTATTTT. Its protein product is CASSPGTSGRADTQYF.